This T cell receptor (beta chain) appears in the sequencing data of a study of PD-1 blockade in classical Hodgkin lymphoma. Study-wide findings and caveats: No one has yet defined what causes the repertoire differences, which may be disease activity or prior therapy. Newly diagnosed patients had baseline TCR diversity that was reportedly lower than that of healthy donors.

CDR3 size: 17 residues. Germline CDR1 is SGDLS and CDR2 is YYNGEE. V lost 3 bases, J lost 2 bases, and 19 bases lay in between. Indicated time point: newly diagnosed, previously untreated cHL patient sample. Investigators obtained CD8+ T cells from thawed PBMCs by magnetic negative selection. Comparison came from newly diagnosed, untreated classical Hodgkin lymphoma PBMCs. About this clone itself: Its antigen remains unidentified.

Produced via immunoSEQ multiplex PCR; TCRdb's table is partial and in-frame only. This table has 14,000 to 15,000 clones, 91% appearing once. The sequenced material came from CD8+ T cells from blood. V usage is TRBV9 and J usage is TRBJ2-3; no firm D call. The receptor was derived from a human donor with classical Hodgkin lymphoma. The CDR3 spells CASSATPRLTNTDTQYF. The DNA for the CDR3 is TGTGCCAGCAGCGCCACGCCTAGGTTGACCAACACAGATACGCAGTATTTT. Using reference TRBV9 and TRBJ2-3 for the parts outside the CDR3, the full variable domain is DSGVTQTPKHLITATGQRVTLRCSPRSGDLSVYWYQQSLDQGLQFLIQYYNGEERAKGNILERFSAQQFPDLHSELNLSSLELGDSALYFCASSATPRLTNTDTQYFGPGTRLTVL.